The rows below give T cell receptor beta chains drawn from one sample of a study of shared clonotypes between healthy human individuals. Here immunoSEQ multiplex PCR was the method, and the copy in TCRdb shows in-frame clones only, minus some. The sample lists over 950,000 clones, about 80% occurring once. Sequencing input: memory CD4+ T cells from PBMCs. The receptors were gathered from a young man in good health. Some clones in this sample may be carry-over from other donors' samples. Both conserved end residues are part of each CDR3. The order of the fields is D gene, clone size, J gene, V gene, CDR3 protein, CDR3 DNA. A D gene is named only where the DNA matches it firmly. Part of the rows lack a size; the others show once, few, many or a class for expanded clones.

NA,NA,TRBJ2-5,TRBV7-2,CASSFFRDAKAQETQYF,TGTGCCAGCAGCTTTTTCCGGGACGCAAAAGCCCAAGAGACCCAGTACTTC
NA,NA,TRBJ2-2,TRBV30,CAWFRGDLNTGELFF,TGTGCCTGGTTTAGGGGGGACTTGAACACCGGGGAGCTGTTTTTT
NA,NA,TRBJ1-2,TRBV2,CASSGTGPQGWGYTF,TGTGCCAGCAGCGGCACAGGACCTCAAGGGTGGGGCTACACCTTC
NA,NA,TRBJ1-5,TRBV5-8,CASSLTGGQPQHF,TGTGCCAGCAGCTTGACGGGAGGTCAGCCCCAGCATTTT
NA,NA,TRBJ2-1,TRBV19,CASSPRPLRSTYNEQFF,TGTGCCAGTAGTCCGAGACCCCTAAGGAGTACCTACAATGAGCAGTTCTTC
TRBD1,NA,TRBJ1-2,TRBV6-5,CASSYGQGSYGYTF,TGTGCCAGCAGTTACGGACAGGGGTCCTATGGCTACACCTTC
TRBD2,once,TRBJ2-3,TRBV4-1,CASSHNPSSGVTDTQYF,TGCGCCAGCAGCCACAACCCCTCCAGCGGGGTTACAGATACGCAGTATTTT
NA,NA,TRBJ2-7,TRBV10-3,CAIRQTYEQYF,TGTGCCATCAGACAGACCTACGAGCAGTACTTC
TRBD1,NA,TRBJ2-1,TRBV5-1,CASSWGTGGNEQFF,TGCGCCAGCAGCTGGGGGACAGGTGGGAATGAGCAGTTCTTC
NA,NA,TRBJ1-4,TRBV6-1,CASSENHFQANEKLFF,TGTGCCAGCAGTGAAAACCACTTTCAGGCTAATGAAAAACTGTTTTTT
TRBD1,NA,TRBJ1-3,TRBV9,CASSGRQGDSGNTIYF,TGTGCCAGCAGCGGCAGACAGGGAGACTCTGGAAACACCATATATTTT
NA,once,TRBJ1-2,TRBV7-9,CASSLIRDLYGYTF,TGTGCCAGCAGCTTAATCCGGGACCTCTATGGCTACACCTTC
TRBD1,few,TRBJ2-7,TRBV7-2,CASSLAVRTGGLGSYEQYF,TGTGCCAGCAGCTTAGCGGTGAGAACAGGGGGACTGGGGTCCTACGAGCAGTACTTC
NA,few,TRBJ2-7,TRBV5-1,CASSFTTEIGEQYF,TGCGCCAGCAGCTTTACCACAGAGATTGGCGAGCAGTACTTC
NA,once,TRBJ2-2,TRBV7-2,CASSSARNTGELFF,TGTGCCAGCAGCAGCGCAAGGAACACCGGGGAGCTGTTTTTT
TRBD1,NA,TRBJ2-3,TRBV14,CASSPRRGSPLQYF,TGTGCCAGCAGCCCGCGCAGGGGGTCTCCTTTGCAGTATTTT
NA,NA,TRBJ1-1,TRBV5-5,CASSWGRGTEAFF,TGTGCCAGCAGCTGGGGGAGGGGCACTGAAGCTTTCTTT
NA,once,TRBJ2-1,TRBV6-5,CASRGSYNEQFF,TGTGCCAGCAGAGGGTCCTACAATGAGCAGTTCTTC
NA,NA,TRBJ1-1,TRBV7-9,CASSLEAVLNTEAFF,TGTGCCAGCAGCTTAGAGGCAGTTCTGAACACTGAAGCTTTCTTT
TRBD1,NA,TRBJ2-1,TRBV4-3,CASSQRPGGSSNEQFF,TGCGCCAGCAGCCAAAGACCAGGGGGCTCTTCCAATGAGCAGTTCTTC
NA,NA,TRBJ1-2,TRBV28,CASSRQLANYGYTF,TGTGCCAGCAGTCGCCAGCTCGCTAACTATGGCTACACCTTC
NA,few,TRBJ2-2,TRBV6-1,CASGGQGNTGELFF,TGTGCCAGCGGGGGGCAGGGAAACACCGGGGAGCTGTTTTTT
TRBD2,few,TRBJ2-7,TRBV7-9,CASSLVLAGAYEQYF,TGTGCCAGCAGCTTAGTCCTAGCGGGGGCCTACGAGCAGTACTTC
TRBD1,NA,TRBJ2-3,TRBV5-4,CASSPRQGADTQYF,TGTGCCAGCAGCCCTCGACAGGGAGCAGATACGCAGTATTTT
NA,NA,TRBJ1-1,TRBV11-2,CASFSFGNTEAFF,TGTGCCAGCTTCTCCTTTGGGAACACTGAAGCTTTCTTT
NA,NA,TRBJ1-5,TRBV19,CASSTFLVGGLRQPQHF,TGTGCCAGTAGTACCTTCTTGGTCGGGGGACTAAGGCAGCCCCAGCATTTT
NA,NA,TRBJ2-1,TRBV12-5,CASGPRGGNEQFF,TGTGCTAGTGGCCCGCGTGGGGGCAATGAGCAGTTCTTC
NA,NA,TRBJ2-5,TRBV6-1,CASNGLQGLQETQYF,TGTGCCAGCAACGGCCTACAGGGACTTCAAGAGACCCAGTACTTC
TRBD1,NA,TRBJ2-2,TRBV15,CATSRAGGTGPGELFF,TGTGCCACCAGCAGAGCAGGAGGGACAGGACCCGGGGAGCTGTTTTTT
NA,NA,TRBJ2-2,TRBV6-4,CASPRANTGELFF,TGTGCCAGCCCTAGGGCGAACACCGGGGAGCTGTTTTTT
NA,few,TRBJ1-2,TRBV6-1,CASSVDTVYGYTF,TGTGCCAGCAGTGTCGACACAGTCTATGGCTACACCTTC
TRBD1,NA,TRBJ2-7,TRBV19,CASSDRDRVFEQYF,TGTGCCAGTAGCGACCGGGACAGGGTATTCGAGCAGTACTTC
NA,few,TRBJ1-2,TRBV6-1,CASSEDARNNYGYTF,TGTGCCAGCAGTGAAGACGCCAGGAATAACTATGGCTACACCTTC
NA,NA,TRBJ2-7,TRBV15,CATSKNTDFYEQYF,TGTGCCACCAGCAAAAACACAGATTTCTACGAGCAGTACTTC
TRBD1,NA,TRBJ2-2,TRBV6-5,CASRVGQGGTGELFF,TGTGCCAGCAGAGTGGGACAGGGAGGCACCGGGGAGCTGTTTTTT
TRBD1,NA,TRBJ2-1,TRBV7-9,CASSLPSDRGRNEQFF,TGTGCCAGCAGCTTGCCCTCGGACAGGGGACGCAATGAGCAGTTCTTC
NA,NA,TRBJ2-3,TRBV18,CASSPGLTGTDTQYF,TGTGCCAGCTCACCCGGGTTGACGGGCACAGATACGCAGTATTTT
NA,NA,TRBJ1-1,TRBV13,CASSLGGGVGAFF,TGTGCCAGCAGCTTAGGTGGGGGCGTTGGAGCTTTCTTT